These 24 T cell receptor beta chains originate from one sample sequenced in a study of shared clonotypes between healthy human individuals. Using immunoSEQ multiplex PCR, the repertoire was profiled, and TCRdb retains in-frame clones only, with some absent. The sample lists fewer than 2.5 million clones; over 85% were seen once. Source material: naive CD4+ T cells from PBMCs. Subset in this sample: CD45RA+ positively selected. The receptors were gathered from a man between 18 and 29 years old in good health. Some clones in this sample may be carry-over from other donors' samples.

The gene calls are TRBV19 and TRBJ1-4, with a weak D call TRBD1 (5 bases). CDR1 is LNHDA and CDR2 is SQIVND in the germline V gene (reference sequence). V lost 5 bases, J lost 8 bases, and 24 bases lay in between. The CDR3 totals 17 residues. CDR3 amino acids: CASSVRGTARLQEKLFF. DNA of the CDR3: TGTGCCAGTAGTGTCCGAGGGACGGCCCGGTTGCAAGAAAAACTGTTTTTT.

The chain uses TRBV27 and TRBJ1-6; possibly TRBD1 for D (6 bases). The CDR3 is 15 residues long. V lost 2 bases and J 6 bases, leaving 11 bases between the germline ends. Germline-derived CDR1 and CDR2 are MNHEY and SMNVEV (reference sequence). CDR3 in amino acids: CASSLRTDRNSPLHF. The CDR3 bases are TGTGCCAGCAGTTTAAGGACAGATCGTAATTCACCCCTCCACTTT.

This chain joins TRBV5-4 and TRBJ1-4, with TRBD1 as a possible D gene (5 bases). V gave up 4 bases and J gave up 6 bases, with 13 bases separating them. CDR3 length: 14 residues. Germline V gene data show CDR1 as SGHNT and CDR2 as YYREEE (reference sequence). The CDR3 region has the DNA TGTGCCAGCAGCGTCCGGGGGGTGGATGAAAAACTGTTTTTT. Translated: CASSVRGVDEKLFF.

The chain combines TRBV9 with TRBJ2-5; 7 nucleotides align to TRBD2. Germline loops: CDR1 SGDLS, CDR2 YYNGEE. CDR3 length equals 17 residues. V lost 0 bases to trimming and J lost 4 bases; unmatched junction nucleotides: 12. The CDR3 loop is CASSVVPVQGGGETQYF. In DNA, the CDR3 is TGTGCCAGCAGCGTAGTACCGGTGCAGGGCGGGGGAGAGACCCAGTACTTC.

The chain uses TRBV28 and TRBJ1-3; D gene ambiguous. The CDR3 has 17 amino acids. V was shortened by 2 bases and J by 0 bases, with 14 bases between the two germline ends. The germline V gene encodes CDR1 MDHEN and CDR2 SYDVKM. In DNA form, the CDR3 reads TGTGCCAGCAGTTTAGTGGGTGCCCCCGTCTCTGGAAACACCATATATTTT. Amino acid sequence: CASSLVGAPVSGNTIYF.

This clone has only one observation. The chain uses TRBV7-9 and TRBJ1-1, with D possibly being TRBD1 (5 bases). This CDR3 region has 12 residues. V lost 1 base and J 10 bases, leaving 10 bases between the germline ends. Germline CDR1 reads SEHNR; CDR2 reads FQNEAQ (reference sequence). The CDR3 coding sequence is TGTGCCAGCAGCTTAGGGGGGGTCGGAGCTTTCTTT. Translation gives CASSLGGVGAFF. Using reference TRBV7-9 and TRBJ1-1 for the parts outside the CDR3, the full variable domain is DTGVSQNPRHKITKRGQNVTFRCDPISEHNRLYWYRQTLGQGPEFLTYFQNEAQLEKSRLLSDRFSAERPKGSFSTLEIQRTEQGDSAMYLCASSLGGVGAFFGQGTRLTVV.

This chain connects TRBV27 to TRBJ1-2, with D possibly matching TRBD1 (6 bases). Trimming took 4 bases from V and 8 from J, leaving 17 bases between them. CDR3 size: 14 residues. Germline loops: CDR1 MNHEY, CDR2 SMNVEV (reference sequence). CDR3 coding DNA: TGTGCCAGCAGTTCTCAGGGACAAGGAGGCGGCTACACCTTC. Translation gives CASSSQGQGGGYTF.

This clone was observed a single time. The rearrangement joins TRBV4-1 to TRBJ1-2; 12 nucleotides match TRBD1. This CDR3 comprises 16 residues. Germline V lookup: CDR1 MGHRA, CDR2 YSYEKL. Germline trimming cut 4 bases from V and 4 bases from J; bases unmatched to any gene: 7. In nucleotides, the CDR3 is TGCGCCAGCAGCCCTTTGGGACAGGGGGCGTTCTATGGCTACACCTTC. Amino acids: CASSPLGQGAFYGYTF.

The gene calls are TRBV18 and TRBJ1-4; D gene ambiguous. CDR1 and CDR2 (germline): KGHSH, LQKENI. Trimming pared 6 bases from V and 0 bases from J, leaving 8 bases between. CDR3 length: 14 residues. The CDR3 bases are TGTGCCAGCTCCCACGACACAACTAATGAAAAACTGTTTTTT. Translating gives CASSHDTTNEKLFF. The full variable domain, in which reference TRBV18 and TRBJ1-4 provide the parts outside the CDR3, is NAGVMQNPRHLVRRRGQEARLRCSPMKGHSHVYWYRQLPEEGLKFMVYLQKENIIDESGMPKERFSAEFPKEGPSILRIQQVVRGDSAAYFCASSHDTTNEKLFFGSGTQLSVL.

The rearrangement links TRBV28 to TRBJ1-2; the D is unclear. CDR1 and CDR2 from the germline V gene are MDHEN and SYDVKM. The CDR3 contains 13 residues. V was shortened by 5 bases and J by 1 base, with 8 bases between the two germline ends. This chain's CDR3 is CASSKIFNYGYTF. Here the CDR3 DNA reads TGTGCCAGCAGTAAGATCTTTAACTATGGCTACACCTTC.

The V gene is TRBV11-2, the J gene TRBJ2-3; no clear D. V was pared by 3 bases and J by 0 bases, with 4 bases between. The CDR3 has 13 amino acids. In germline, CDR1 is SGHAT, CDR2 FQNNGV. The CDR3 spells CASSLSSTDTQYF. The CDR3, as DNA: TGTGCCAGCAGCTTGTCTAGCACAGATACGCAGTATTTT.

A single count supports this clone. CDR3: CASSLMGLAGDNEQFF. The CDR3 DNA is TGCGCCAGCAGCTTGATGGGACTAGCGGGAGATAATGAGCAGTTCTTC. The chain combines TRBV5-1 with TRBJ2-1, with 14 bases aligning to TRBD2. This CDR3 has 16 residues. CDR1 and CDR2 (germline): SGHRS, YFSETQ. The ends lost 1 base at V and 7 bases at J; junction bases unmatched: 4.

This sequence joins TRBV28 and TRBJ2-7; 9 bases align to TRBD1. There are 14 residues in the CDR3. V lost 8 bases, J lost 2 bases, and 7 bases stayed unmatched. Germline CDR1 MDHEN, CDR2 SYDVKM. The CDR3 DNA follows: TGTGCCAGCTATACAGGGGGCGCGGCCTACGAGCAGTACTTC. It yields the protein CASYTGGAAYEQYF. The whole variable domain, filled in from reference TRBV28 and TRBJ2-7, reads DVKVTQSSRYLVKRTGEKVFLECVQDMDHENMFWYRQDPGLGLRLIYFSYDVKMKEKGDIPEGYSVSREKKERFSLILESASTNQTSMYLCASYTGGAAYEQYFGPGTRLTVT.

The chain has TRBV19 and TRBJ1-1; weak D call: TRBD1 (6 bases). V was pared by 9 bases and J by 2 bases, with 16 bases between. Germline assignment: CDR1 LNHDA and CDR2 SQIVND (reference sequence). The CDR3 contains 14 residues. The chain's CDR3 is CASIPQGANTEAFF. The CDR3 DNA reads as TGTGCCAGCATCCCACAGGGAGCTAACACTGAAGCTTTCTTT.

The chain uses TRBV5-1 and TRBJ2-2, with D possibly matching TRBD2 (6 bases). The V gene lost 5 bases and the J gene lost 8 bases, with 22 bases spanning the gap. The CDR3 spans 16 residues. The germline V gene encodes CDR1 SGHRS and CDR2 YFSETQ. CDR3 nucleotide sequence: TGCGCCAGCAGTGTTACCGGGACTCCCAAGGGGGGGGAGCTGTTTTTT. It specifies CASSVTGTPKGGELFF.

V and J are TRBV10-3 and TRBJ2-1; maybe TRBD1 (5 bases). The CDR3 length is 14 residues. V gave up 3 bases and J gave up 7 bases, with 13 bases separating them. Germline V gives CDR1 ENHRY, CDR2 SYGVKD. CDR3 coding DNA: TGTGCCATCAGTGAACAGGTGGGATGGAATGAGCAGTTCTTC. Encoded protein: CAISEQVGWNEQFF.

V and J are TRBV30 and TRBJ2-7, with D possibly matching TRBD2 (6 bases). The CDR3 runs to 15 residues. Germline V gene lookup returns CDR1 GTSNPN and CDR2 SVGIG (reference sequence). Between the trimmed V and J ends, which lost 0 bases and 3 bases, there was a span of 15 bases. CDR3 nucleotides: TGTGCCTGGAGTGTACCGTCGTCGGGGGACTACGAGCAGTACTTC. Translation gives CAWSVPSSGDYEQYF.

The genes are TRBV7-8 and TRBJ1-2, with TRBD1 matching 8 bases. The CDR3 runs 12 residues. Germline lookup yields CDR1 SGHVS and CDR2 FQNEAQ. J lost 7 bases, V lost 5 bases, and 3 bases had no gene match. The DNA for the CDR3 is TGTGCCAGCAGCCATACAGGGGGTGGCTACACCTTC. Its protein is CASSHTGGGYTF.

V is TRBV2 and J is TRBJ1-2; 9 bases align to TRBD1. Trimming took 8 bases from V and 5 from J; bases not matched to a gene: 6. The CDR3 runs to 13 residues. Germline V gene data show CDR1 as SNHLY and CDR2 as FYNNEI. CDR3: CASGGDRAYGYTF. In DNA form, the CDR3 reads TGTGCCAGCGGGGGGGACAGGGCTTATGGCTACACCTTC.

The chain carries TRBV5-1 and TRBJ2-1; 11 positions agree with TRBD2. CDR1 is SGHRS, CDR2 YFSETQ, per germline. The CDR3 is 17 amino acids. Germline trimming cut 4 bases from V and 3 bases from J; bases unmatched to any gene: 9. In DNA, the CDR3 is TGCGCCAGCAGCCGCGAGGGACTAGCGGTTAACTACAATGAGCAGTTCTTC. As protein: CASSREGLAVNYNEQFF.

The V call is TRBV5-4, the J call TRBJ2-7; D is unclear. The CDR3 consists of 14 residues. Trimming pared 0 bases from V and 2 bases from J, leaving 9 bases between. Germline lookup yields CDR1 SGHNT and CDR2 YYREEE (reference sequence). For the CDR3, the DNA is TGTGCCAGCAGCTTGGCACATCCTCCCTACGAGCAGTACTTC. This gives the protein CASSLAHPPYEQYF.

The rearrangement joins TRBV29-1 to TRBJ2-5, with D unresolved. V was shortened by 3 bases and J by 2 bases, with 13 bases between the two germline ends. The CDR3 contains 14 residues. The germline CDR1 and CDR2 sequences are SQVTM and ANQGSEA. CDR3 amino acids: CSVESSHLQETQYF. In DNA form, the CDR3 reads TGCAGCGTTGAGTCCAGTCATCTGCAAGAGACCCAGTACTTC.

This chain uses TRBV7-9 with TRBJ1-4; TRBD1 might be the D (5 bases). Between the trimmed V and J ends, which lost 5 bases and 0 bases, there was a span of 13 bases. Germline CDR1 reads SEHNR; CDR2 reads FQNEAQ (reference sequence). This CDR3 contains 16 residues. In nucleotides, the CDR3 is TGTGCCAGCAGCGCCAACAGGCCTTCAACTAATGAAAAACTGTTTTTT. Its translation is CASSANRPSTNEKLFF. The complete variable domain, with remaining parts taken from reference TRBV7-9 and TRBJ1-4, reads DTGVSQNPRHKITKRGQNVTFRCDPISEHNRLYWYRQTLGQGPEFLTYFQNEAQLEKSRLLSDRFSAERPKGSFSTLEIQRTEQGDSAMYLCASSANRPSTNEKLFFGSGTQLSVL.

This clone was observed once. This chain uses TRBV19 with TRBJ2-4; D possibly corresponds to TRBD2 (6 bases). The V and J ends lost 5 bases and 5 bases respectively, with 16 bases between them. This CDR3 has 15 residues. Germline CDR1 is LNHDA and CDR2 is SQIVND (reference sequence). The CDR3 nucleotides read TGTGCCAGTAGTTCCATCCAACGCGGGGAAAACATTCAGTACTTC. Translated: CASSSIQRGENIQYF.